The 17 T cell receptor beta chains below come from one sample, sequenced in a study of cytomegalovirus exposure and HLA in healthy donors. It was with 60 Vbeta and 13 Jbeta primers that the PCR ran. The table came from immunoSEQ multiplex PCR; TCRdb's copy has only in-frame clones and leaves some out. The table lists over 100,000 clones, around 83% of them singletons. Sequencing was carried out using PBMCs. These receptors were taken from a woman aged 18-35 years in good health and CMV-seropositive.

This clone was picked up one time. Germline is not matched at one junction end, which may reflect a read error. The chain links TRBV4-2 to TRBJ2-5; 9 nucleotides match TRBD2. The germline V gene encodes CDR1 LGHNA and CDR2 YNFKEQ. This CDR3 contains 16 residues. CDR3 DNA: TGTGCCAGCAGCCAAGGGGCTAGCGGGGACCACGAGACCCAGTACTTC. Translating gives CASSQGASGDHETQYF.

The rearrangement joins TRBV28 to TRBJ2-7; D possibly corresponds to TRBD2 (5 bases). Germline V CDR1 and CDR2: MDHEN, SYDVKM. V lost 6 bases and J 0 bases, leaving 12 bases between the germline ends. This CDR3 contains 14 residues. This CDR3 is CASSREEGSYEQYF. The CDR3 region has the DNA TGTGCCAGCAGCCGGGAAGAGGGCTCCTACGAGCAGTACTTC.

The chain combines TRBV6-1 with TRBJ2-5; 11 bases line up with TRBD2. This CDR3 region has 16 residues. Per the germline V gene, CDR1 is MNHNS and CDR2 is SASEGT. V shed 4 bases, J shed 3 bases, and the junction held 7 bases outside the gene matches. Here the CDR3 DNA reads TGTGCCAGCAGTGTACGACTAGCGGGGCATGAAGAGACCCAGTACTTC. Its protein product is CASSVRLAGHEETQYF.

On this clone itself: At one end, the junction sequence differs from germline, possibly due to a read error. The J gene is TRBJ1-2, the V gene TRBV13; 7 bases agree with TRBD1. The CDR3 has 11 amino acids. Germline values: CDR1 PRHDT, CDR2 FYEKMQ (reference sequence). The chain's CDR3 is CASSLGVGQSF. The CDR3 bases are TGTGCCAGCAGCTTAGGGGTGGGACAGTCCTTC.

V and J are TRBV6-5 and TRBJ2-7, with 10 bases identical to TRBD1. Trimming cost V 8 bases and J 2 bases; bases outside gene matches: 6. The CDR3 loop spans 14 amino acids. The germline gives CDR1 MNHEY, CDR2 SVGAGI. Here the CDR3 reads CASVRTGGTYEQYF. Here the CDR3 DNA reads TGTGCCAGCGTTAGGACAGGGGGTACCTACGAGCAGTACTTC.

The chain links TRBV27 to TRBJ2-3; tentative D call: TRBD1 (5 bases). Germline CDR1 MNHEY, CDR2 SMNVEV (reference sequence). Between the trimmed V and J ends, which lost 5 bases and 4 bases, there was a span of 16 bases. The CDR3 runs to 15 residues. Here the CDR3 DNA reads TGTGCCAGCAGTCACCGGGCCCAGGGATCAGATACGCAGTATTTT. It codes for CASSHRAQGSDTQYF.

The CDR3 sequence is CASSLAGGINQPQHF. The CDR3 region has the DNA TGTGCCAGCAGCTTAGCGGGGGGGATCAATCAGCCCCAGCATTTT. This chain links TRBV7-6 with TRBJ1-5; weak D call: TRBD1 (5 bases). This CDR3 has 15 residues. Between the trimmed V and J ends, which lost 0 bases and 3 bases, there was a span of 9 bases. Germline CDR1 SGHVS, CDR2 FNYEAQ.

V and J are TRBV28 and TRBJ1-2; the D is unclear. The CDR3 covers 11 residues. Germline values: CDR1 MDHEN, CDR2 SYDVKM. Trimming removed 7 bases from V and 6 bases from J, with 9 bases in between. In DNA, the CDR3 is TGTGCCAGCACCCGTCGGGATGGCTACACCTTC. Translation gives CASTRRDGYTF.

The rearrangement links TRBV27 to TRBJ2-1; D uncertain. The CDR3 is 15 amino acids. The germline CDR1 and CDR2 sequences are MNHEY and SMNVEV (reference sequence). V dropped 6 bases and J dropped 4 bases, with 16 bases sitting between them. The CDR3 sequence is CASSRLPQKYNEQFF. The CDR3 DNA sequence: TGTGCCAGCAGCCGATTGCCACAAAAATACAATGAGCAGTTCTTC.

V gene TRBV2 combines with J gene TRBJ1-1; D is perhaps TRBD1 (6 bases). Trimming removed 3 bases from V and 3 bases from J, with 11 bases in between. Germline assignment: CDR1 SNHLY and CDR2 FYNNEI. This CDR3 has 14 amino acids. The CDR3 coding sequence is TGTGCCAGCAGTGAGTGGGGGCAGGACACTGAAGCTTTCTTT. Translation: CASSEWGQDTEAFF.

The rearrangement uses TRBV19 and TRBJ1-5, with a possible D match to TRBD1 (5 bases). The V and J ends lost 2 bases and 7 bases respectively, with 18 bases between them. The CDR3 sequence is 16 residues long. Germline loops: CDR1 LNHDA, CDR2 SQIVND (reference sequence). CDR3 sequence reads: CASSISGPEPRQPQHF. The CDR3 DNA is TGTGCCAGTAGTATATCAGGGCCGGAACCCCGGCAGCCCCAGCATTTT.

This clone was seen only a few times. The V call is TRBV2, the J call TRBJ1-2, with 9 nucleotides matching TRBD1. Germline CDR1 and CDR2: SNHLY and FYNNEI. J was trimmed by 8 bases and V by 7 bases; bases with no gene match: 8. The CDR3 has 13 residues. As DNA, the CDR3 is TGTGCCAGCATGTTTGGGACAGGGCTAGGCTACACCTTC. It is translated as CASMFGTGLGYTF.

This chain connects TRBV28 to TRBJ2-2; a possible D gene is TRBD1 (6 bases). V lost 4 bases, J lost 2 bases, and 23 bases lay in between. The CDR3 runs 19 residues. In germline, CDR1 is MDHEN, CDR2 SYDVKM. DNA for the CDR3: TGTGCCAGCAGTTCCTACGTACCCGTAGACAGGATTAACACCGGGGAGCTGTTTTTT. Its protein product is CASSSYVPVDRINTGELFF.

V is TRBV5-1 and J is TRBJ2-1; 7 bases line up with TRBD1. This CDR3 comprises 14 residues. Germline V CDR1 and CDR2: SGHRS, YFSETQ. After removal of 2 bases from V and 6 bases from J, the junction contained 5 bases not matched to a gene. The DNA for the CDR3 is TGCGCCAGCAGCTTTTCCGGGACAGCCAATGAGCAGTTCTTC. It translates to CASSFSGTANEQFF.

This chain links TRBV7-9 with TRBJ2-3; D possibly corresponds to TRBD1 (5 bases). The CDR3 extends over 17 amino acids. V shed 1 base and J shed 3 bases, with 17 bases lying between them. Germline values: CDR1 SEHNR, CDR2 FQNEAQ (reference sequence). The CDR3 region has the DNA TGTGCCAGCAGCTTAGGGGTTCCTCAGGGTCGGACAGATACGCAGTATTTT. This encodes CASSLGVPQGRTDTQYF.

The CDR3 spells CASSGTGDSQPQHF. CDR3 bases: TGTGCCAGCAGTGGGACAGGGGATTCCCAGCCCCAGCATTTT. The chain links TRBV6-1 to TRBJ1-5, with TRBD1 identical over 9 bases. J was trimmed by 7 bases and V by 4 bases; bases with no gene match: 5. From germline, CDR1 is MNHNS and CDR2 SASEGT. The CDR3 is made up of 14 amino acids.

This chain uses TRBV4-1 with TRBJ2-3, with 9 nucleotides matching TRBD2. CDR1 MGHRA and CDR2 YSYEKL come from the germline V gene. The V and J ends lost 1 base and 4 bases, in that order; junction bases with no gene match: 6. This CDR3 is built from 16 residues. CDR3 nucleotide sequence: TGCGCCAGCAGCCAAGGGCGGGGGGGCCGGGCAGATACGCAGTATTTT. Amino acids: CASSQGRGGRADTQYF.